The clone carrying this TCR beta chain was counted many times. The target antigen is unknown. This entry comes from a study of T cells in Graves' hyperthyroidism and ophthalmopathy. For the study at large: At initial diagnosis, before any treatment had begun, peripheral blood was obtained.

Amplified TCR beta CDR3 regions derived from RNA transcripts. A first-round RT-PCR of the TCR CDR3 used the HTBI primer set. MiXCR was run by TCRdb on the multiplex PCR reads, yielding one entry per CDR3 protein. The table has 300,000 to 400,000 distinct CDR3 sequences, around 15% seen once. Between the trimmed V and J ends, which lost 4 bases and 2 bases, there was a span of 16 bases. Germline V gene data show CDR1 as SGHRS and CDR2 as YFSETQ. CDR3 size: 16 residues. Whole-study results and caveats: The model identified upcoming ophthalmopathy a median roughly 6 months ahead of onset.

It was approximately 9.4 ml of fresh peripheral blood that supplied the PBMCs. The receptor comes from a woman aged 25 to 45 with Graves' ophthalmopathy. Sequencing used blood. The chain carries TRBV5-1 and TRBJ2-4; D remains ambiguous. The DNA for the CDR3 is TGCGCCAGCAGCCCCCTTGGTGGGTGGACCAAAAACATTCAGTACTTC. Amino acids: CASSPLGGWTKNIQYF.